The present TCR beta chain was sequenced within a study of regulatory dendritic cells for organ transplantation. Profiled with immunoSEQ multiplex PCR; TCRdb holds only in-frame clones, not every one. Here the sample spans approximately 35,000 clones, 85% to 90% being singletons. Study-wide findings and caveats: Naive T cells showed high diversity, memory cells less, memory CD8+ least.

CDR1 and CDR2 (germline): MGHRA, YSYEKL. The V end lost 4 bases, the J end lost 7 bases, and 8 bases lay between the germline ends. The length of the CDR3 is 13 residues. Notes on this clone: Its target is unknown.

The sequence derives from a human donor in good health. This chain connects TRBV4-1 to TRBJ2-6, with D maybe TRBD1 (5 bases). Sample: naive CD4+ T cells from blood. The sample's subset: CD45RA+ naive T cells. The CDR3 DNA is TGCGCCAGCAGCCCCACAGGCGCCAACGTCCTGACTTTC. It translates to CASSPTGANVLTF.